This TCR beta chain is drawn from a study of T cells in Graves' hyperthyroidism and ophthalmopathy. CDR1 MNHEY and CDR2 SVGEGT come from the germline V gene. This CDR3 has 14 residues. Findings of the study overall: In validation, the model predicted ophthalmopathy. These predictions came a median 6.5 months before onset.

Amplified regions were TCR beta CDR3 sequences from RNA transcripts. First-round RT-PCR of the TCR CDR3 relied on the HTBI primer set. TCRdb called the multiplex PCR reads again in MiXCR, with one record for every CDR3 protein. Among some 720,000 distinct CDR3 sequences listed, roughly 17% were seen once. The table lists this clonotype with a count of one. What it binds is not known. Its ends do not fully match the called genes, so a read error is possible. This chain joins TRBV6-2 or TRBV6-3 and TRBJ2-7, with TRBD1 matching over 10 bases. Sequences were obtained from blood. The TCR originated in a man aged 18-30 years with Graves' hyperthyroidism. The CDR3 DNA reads TGTGCCAGCAGCTCCGGGACAGGGGTCTACAAGCAGTACTTC. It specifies CASSSGTGVYKQYF.